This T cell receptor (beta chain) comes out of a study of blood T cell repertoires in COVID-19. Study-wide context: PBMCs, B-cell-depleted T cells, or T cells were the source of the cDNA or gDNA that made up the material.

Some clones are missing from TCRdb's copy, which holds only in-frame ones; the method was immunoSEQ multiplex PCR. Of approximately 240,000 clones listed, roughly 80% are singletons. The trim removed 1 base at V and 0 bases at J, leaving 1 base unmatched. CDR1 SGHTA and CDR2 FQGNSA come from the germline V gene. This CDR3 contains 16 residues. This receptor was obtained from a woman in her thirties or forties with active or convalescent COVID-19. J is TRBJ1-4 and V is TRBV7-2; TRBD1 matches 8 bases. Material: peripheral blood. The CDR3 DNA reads TGTGCCAGCAGCTTAGGCAGGGGGCCAACTAATGAAAAACTGTTTTTT. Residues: CASSLGRGPTNEKLFF.